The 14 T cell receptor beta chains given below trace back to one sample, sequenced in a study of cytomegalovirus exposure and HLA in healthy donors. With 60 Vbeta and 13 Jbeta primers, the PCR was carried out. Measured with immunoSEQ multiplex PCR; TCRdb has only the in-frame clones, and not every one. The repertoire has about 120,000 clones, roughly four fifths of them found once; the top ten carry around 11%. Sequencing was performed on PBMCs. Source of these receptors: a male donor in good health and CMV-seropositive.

The CDR3 sequence is CASSSDRIGSPQHF. For the CDR3, the DNA is TGCGCCAGCAGCTCGGACAGAATCGGTTCGCCCCAGCATTTT. The V call is TRBV5-1, the J call TRBJ1-5, with D perhaps TRBD1 (6 bases). The germline V gene has CDR1 SGHRS and CDR2 YFSETQ. Trimming took off 3 bases at V and 9 bases at J, with 16 bases between the two ends. CDR3 size: 14 residues. Supplemented by reference TRBV5-1 and TRBJ1-5, the full variable domain reads KAGVTQTPRYLIKTRGQQVTLSCSPISGHRSVSWYQQTPGQGLQFLFEYFSETQRNKGNFPGRFSGRQFSNSRSEMNVSTLELGDSALYLCASSSDRIGSPQHFGDGTRLSIL.

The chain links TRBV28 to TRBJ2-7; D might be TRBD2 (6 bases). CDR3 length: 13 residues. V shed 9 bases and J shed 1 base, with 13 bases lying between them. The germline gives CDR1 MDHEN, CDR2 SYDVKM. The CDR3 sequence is CASGLAQSYEQYF. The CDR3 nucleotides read TGTGCCAGTGGGCTAGCGCAATCCTACGAGCAGTACTTC.

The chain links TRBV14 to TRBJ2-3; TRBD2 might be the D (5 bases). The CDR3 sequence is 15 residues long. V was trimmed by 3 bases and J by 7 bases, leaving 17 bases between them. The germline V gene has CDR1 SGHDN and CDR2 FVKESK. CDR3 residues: CASSQGGLFPYTQYF. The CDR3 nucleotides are TGTGCCAGCAGCCAGGGCGGGTTGTTCCCTTATACGCAGTATTTT. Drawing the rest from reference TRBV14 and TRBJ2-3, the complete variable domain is EAGVTQFPSHSVIEKGQTVTLRCDPISGHDNLYWYRRVMGKEIKFLLHFVKESKQDESGMPNNRFLAERTGGTYSTLKVQPAELEDSGVYFCASSQGGLFPYTQYFGPGTRLTVL.

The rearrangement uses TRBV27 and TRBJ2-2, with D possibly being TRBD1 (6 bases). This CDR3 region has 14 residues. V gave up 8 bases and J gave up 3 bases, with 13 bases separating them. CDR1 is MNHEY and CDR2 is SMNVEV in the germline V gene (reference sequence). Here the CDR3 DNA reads TGTGCCAGCTCCTGGACAGCGTACACCGGGGAGCTGTTTTTT. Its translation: CASSWTAYTGELFF.

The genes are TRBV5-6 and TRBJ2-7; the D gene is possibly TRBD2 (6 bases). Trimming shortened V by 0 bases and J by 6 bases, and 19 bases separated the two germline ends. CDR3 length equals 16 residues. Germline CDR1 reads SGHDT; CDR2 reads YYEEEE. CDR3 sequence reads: CASSLGLGVTAGEQYF. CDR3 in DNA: TGTGCCAGCAGCTTGGGGTTGGGAGTTACAGCGGGCGAGCAGTACTTC.

CDR3 sequence reads: CASSQVQGGGYEQYF. The CDR3 nucleotides are TGCGCCAGCAGCCAAGTGCAGGGGGGAGGCTACGAGCAGTACTTC. The rearrangement links TRBV4-3 to TRBJ2-7; a possible D gene is TRBD1 (7 bases). The CDR3 totals 15 residues. CDR1 and CDR2 (germline): LGHNA, YSLEER. With 1 base removed from V and 3 bases from J, the gap between germline ends came to 13 bases.

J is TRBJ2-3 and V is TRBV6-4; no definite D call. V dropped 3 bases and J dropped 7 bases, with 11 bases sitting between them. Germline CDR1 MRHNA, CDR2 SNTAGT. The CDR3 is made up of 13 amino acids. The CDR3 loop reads CASSEGLGNTQYF. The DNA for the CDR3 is TGTGCCAGCAGTGAGGGCCTCGGAAATACGCAGTATTTT.

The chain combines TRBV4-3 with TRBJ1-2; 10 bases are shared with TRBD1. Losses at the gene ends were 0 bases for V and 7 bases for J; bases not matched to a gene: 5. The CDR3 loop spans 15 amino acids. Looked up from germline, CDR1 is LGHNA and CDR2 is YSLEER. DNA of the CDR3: TGCGCCAGCAGCCAAGAGGGACAGGGGCACGGTGGCTACACCTTC. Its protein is CASSQEGQGHGGYTF.

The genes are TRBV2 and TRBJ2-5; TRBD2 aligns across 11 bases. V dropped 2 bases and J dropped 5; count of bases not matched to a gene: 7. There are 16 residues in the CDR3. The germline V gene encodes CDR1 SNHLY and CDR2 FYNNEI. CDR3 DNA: TGTGCCAGCAGTGAATCCCTAGCGGGAGGTCGGGAGACCCAGTACTTC. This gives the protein CASSESLAGGRETQYF. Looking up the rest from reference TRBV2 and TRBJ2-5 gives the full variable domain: EPEVTQTPSHQVTQMGQEVILRCVPISNHLYFYWYRQILGQKVEFLVSFYNNEISEKSEIFDDQFSVERPDGSNFTLKIRSTKLEDSAMYFCASSESLAGGRETQYFGPGTRLLVL.

CDR3 region: CASSLRGPGPDTQYF. In DNA form, the CDR3 reads TGTGCCAGCAGTCTTAGGGGGCCAGGGCCAGATACGCAGTATTTT. This rearrangement joins TRBV27 to TRBJ2-3; 7 nucleotides align to TRBD1. CDR3 length: 15 residues. The V gene end was trimmed by 5 bases and the J gene end by 4 bases; junction bases not matched to a gene: 9. The germline CDR1 and CDR2 sequences are MNHEY and SMNVEV (reference sequence).

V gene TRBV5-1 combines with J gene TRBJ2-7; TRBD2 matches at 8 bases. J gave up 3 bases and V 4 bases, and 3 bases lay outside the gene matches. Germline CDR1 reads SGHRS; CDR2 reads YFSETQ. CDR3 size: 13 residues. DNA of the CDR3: TGCGCCAGCAGCCCGGGACTAGGCTACGAGCAGTACTTC. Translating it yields CASSPGLGYEQYF.

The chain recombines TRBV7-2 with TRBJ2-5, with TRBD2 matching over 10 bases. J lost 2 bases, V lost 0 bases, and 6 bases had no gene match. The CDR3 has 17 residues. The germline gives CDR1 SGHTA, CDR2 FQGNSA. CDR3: CASSLAPSGGVQETQYF. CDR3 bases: TGTGCCAGCAGCTTAGCACCTAGCGGGGGAGTTCAAGAGACCCAGTACTTC.

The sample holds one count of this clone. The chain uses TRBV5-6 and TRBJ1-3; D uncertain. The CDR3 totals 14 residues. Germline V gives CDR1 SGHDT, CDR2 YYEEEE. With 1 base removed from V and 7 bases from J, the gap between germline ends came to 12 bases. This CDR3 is CASSLRGPGNTIYF. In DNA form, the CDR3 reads TGTGCCAGCAGCTTGAGAGGGCCCGGGAACACCATATATTTT.

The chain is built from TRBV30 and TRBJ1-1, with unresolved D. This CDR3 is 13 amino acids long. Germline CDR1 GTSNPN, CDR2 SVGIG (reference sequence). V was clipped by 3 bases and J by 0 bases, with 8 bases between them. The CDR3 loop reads CAWSGTLNTEAFF. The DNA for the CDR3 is TGTGCCTGGAGCGGTACGCTGAACACTGAAGCTTTCTTT. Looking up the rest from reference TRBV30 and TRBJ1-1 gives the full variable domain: SQTIHQWPATLVQPVGSPLSLECTVEGTSNPNLYWYRQAAGRGLQLLFYSVGIGQISSEVPQNLSASRPQDRQFILSSKKLLLSDSGFYLCAWSGTLNTEAFFGQGTRLTVV.